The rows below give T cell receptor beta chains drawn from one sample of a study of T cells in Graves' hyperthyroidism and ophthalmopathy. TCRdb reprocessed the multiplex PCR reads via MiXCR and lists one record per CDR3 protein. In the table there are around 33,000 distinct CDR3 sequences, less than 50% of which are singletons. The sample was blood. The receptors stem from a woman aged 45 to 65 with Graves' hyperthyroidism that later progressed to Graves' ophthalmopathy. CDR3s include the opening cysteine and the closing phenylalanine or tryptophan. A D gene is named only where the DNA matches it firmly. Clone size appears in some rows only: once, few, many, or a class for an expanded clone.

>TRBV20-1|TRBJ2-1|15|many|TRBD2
CSAPPAGGRANEQFF
TGCAGTGCTCCCCCCGCGGGCGGGAGAGCCAATGAGCAGTTCTTC
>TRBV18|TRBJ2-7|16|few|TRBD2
CASSPSLRTSGDEQYF
TGTGCCAGCTCACCTTCCCTAAGGACTAGTGGCGACGAGCAGTACTTC
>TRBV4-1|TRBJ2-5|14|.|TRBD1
CASRQRQGRETQYF
TGCGCCAGCAGACAACGACAGGGGCGCGAGACCCAGTACTTC
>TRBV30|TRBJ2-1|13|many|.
CAWSSRTDGEQFF
TGTGCCTGGAGTAGTAGGACGGATGGTGAGCAGTTCTTC
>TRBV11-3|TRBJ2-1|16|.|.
CAILDNSGLAHNEQFF
TGTGCCATCTTGGACAACTCGGGTCTAGCGCACAATGAGCAGTTCTTC
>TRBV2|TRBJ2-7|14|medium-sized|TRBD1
CASSRQGSSYEQYF
TGTGCCAGCAGCCGACAGGGATCTAGCTACGAGCAGTACTTC
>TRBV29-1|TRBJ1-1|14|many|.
CSVGAVGGRTEAFF
TGCAGCGTTGGCGCCGTGGGGGGGCGTACTGAAGCTTTCTTT
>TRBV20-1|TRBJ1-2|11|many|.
CSAPTSDSYTF
TGCAGTGCCCCGACCTCAGACAGCTACACCTTC
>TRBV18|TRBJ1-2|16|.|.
CASSPQVKTDSEGYTF
TGTGCCAGCTCACCACAGGTTAAGACGGACTCTGAAGGCTACACCTTC
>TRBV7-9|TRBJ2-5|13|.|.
CASSLEWNQPQYF
TGTGCCAGCAGCTTAGAATGGAATCAGCCCCAGTACTTC
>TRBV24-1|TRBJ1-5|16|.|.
CATSDPRTGNNQPQHF
TGTGCCACCAGTGATCCTAGGACCGGGAACAATCAGCCCCAGCATTTT
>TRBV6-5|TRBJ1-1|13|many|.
CASSWQMNTEAFF
TGTGCCAGCAGTTGGCAGATGAACACTGAAGCTTTCTTT
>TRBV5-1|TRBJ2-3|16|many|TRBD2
CASSSLAGAQPGTQYF
TGCGCCAGCAGCTCGCTAGCGGGAGCACAACCGGGTACGCAGTATTTT
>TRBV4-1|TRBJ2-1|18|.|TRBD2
CASSPRPRTSGSGDEQFF
TGCGCCAGCAGCCCCAGACCGAGGACTAGCGGGAGCGGCGATGAGCAGTTCTTC
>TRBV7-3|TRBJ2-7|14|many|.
CASSLTGGSYEQYF
TGTGCCAGCAGCTTAACAGGGGGTTCCTACGAGCAGTACTTC
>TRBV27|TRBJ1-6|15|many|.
CASRTASSYNSPLHF
TGTGCCAGCAGAACCGCAAGCTCCTATAATTCACCCCTCCACTTT
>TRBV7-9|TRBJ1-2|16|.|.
CASSPIGLAGGYGYTF
TGTGCCAGCAGCCCAATAGGGCTAGCGGGAGGCTATGGCTACACCTTC
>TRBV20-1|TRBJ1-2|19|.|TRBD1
CSARSANGGTGGPDYGYTF
TGCAGTGCTAGATCCGCTAACGGGGGGACAGGGGGCCCCGACTATGGCTACACCTTC
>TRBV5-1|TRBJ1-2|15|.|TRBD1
CASSPGTGVSYGYTF
TGCGCCAGCAGCCCCGGGACAGGGGTTAGCTATGGCTACACCTTC
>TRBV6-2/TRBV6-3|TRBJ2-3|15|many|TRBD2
CASRLAGGPRDTQYF
TGTGCCAGCAGGCTAGCGGGAGGGCCGCGGGATACGCAGTATTTT
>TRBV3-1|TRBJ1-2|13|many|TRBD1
CASSQNRGYGYTF
TGTGCCAGCAGCCAGAACAGGGGATATGGCTACACCTTC
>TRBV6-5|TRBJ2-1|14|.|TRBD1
CASSPGTEGREQFF
TGTGCCAGCAGTCCCGGGACAGAGGGTAGGGAGCAGTTCTTC
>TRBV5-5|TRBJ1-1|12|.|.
CASSLGVHEAFF
TGTGCCAGCAGCTTGGGCGTCCACGAAGCTTTCTTT
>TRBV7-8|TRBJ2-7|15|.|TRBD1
CASTTRTGGFYEQYF
TGTGCCAGCACCACCCGGACAGGGGGCTTCTACGAGCAGTACTTC
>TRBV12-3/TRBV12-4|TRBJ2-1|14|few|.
CASSLVWGSNEQFF
TGTGCCAGCAGTTTAGTTTGGGGGAGCAATGAGCAGTTCTTC
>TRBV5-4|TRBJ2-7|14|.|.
CASSLVTFSDEQYF
TGTGCCAGCAGCTTGGTGACATTCTCCGACGAGCAGTACTTC
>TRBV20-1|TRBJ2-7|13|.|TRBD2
CSARGPGGYEQYF
TGCAGTGCTAGAGGTCCGGGGGGCTACGAGCAGTACTTC
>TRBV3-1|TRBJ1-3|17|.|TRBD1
CASSQSPQGQGGNTIYF
TGTGCCAGCAGCCAATCTCCCCAGGGACAGGGGGGAAACACCATATATTTT
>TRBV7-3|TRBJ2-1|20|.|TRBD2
CASSFESSGTSGRTWNEQFF
TGTGCCAGCAGCTTTGAGAGCTCTGGGACTAGCGGGAGAACGTGGAATGAGCAGTTCTTC
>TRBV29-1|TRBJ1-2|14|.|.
CSVGKDEFLYGYTF
TGCAGCGTTGGGAAGGACGAGTTTCTATATGGCTACACCTTC
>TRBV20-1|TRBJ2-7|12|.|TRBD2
CSAGVAGGGQYF
TGCAGTGCTGGAGTAGCGGGAGGTGGGCAGTACTTC
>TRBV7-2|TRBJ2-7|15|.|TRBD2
CASSSGLAAPYEQYF
TGTGCCAGCAGCTCGGGACTAGCGGCCCCCTACGAGCAGTACTTC
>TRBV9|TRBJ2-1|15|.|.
CASSVGRRQDNEQFF
TGTGCCAGCAGCGTAGGACGGAGACAGGACAATGAGCAGTTCTTC
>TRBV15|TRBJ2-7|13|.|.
CATSDPNRDEQYF
TGTGCCACCAGTGACCCCAACAGGGACGAGCAGTACTTC
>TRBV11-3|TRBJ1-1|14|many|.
CASSFGGRNTEAFF
TGTGCCAGCAGCTTCGGGGGCAGAAACACTGAAGCTTTCTTT
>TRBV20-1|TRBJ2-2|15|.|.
CSAISDNAVPGELFF
TGCAGTGCTATTTCTGACAACGCAGTGCCCGGGGAGCTGTTTTTT
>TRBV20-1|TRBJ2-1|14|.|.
CSASRRDRWDTQFF
TGCAGTGCTAGTCGGCGGGATCGGTGGGATACGCAGTTCTTC